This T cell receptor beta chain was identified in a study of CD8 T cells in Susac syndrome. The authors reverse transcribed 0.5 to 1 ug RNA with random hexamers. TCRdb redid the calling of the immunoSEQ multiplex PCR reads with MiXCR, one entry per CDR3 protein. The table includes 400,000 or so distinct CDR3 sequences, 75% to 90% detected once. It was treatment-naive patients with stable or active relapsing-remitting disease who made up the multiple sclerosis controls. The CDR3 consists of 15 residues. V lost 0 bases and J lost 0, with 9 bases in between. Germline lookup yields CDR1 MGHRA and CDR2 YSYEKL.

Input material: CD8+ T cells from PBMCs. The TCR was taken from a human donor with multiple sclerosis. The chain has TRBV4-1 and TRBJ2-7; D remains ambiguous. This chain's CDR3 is CASSQDLGTSYEQYF. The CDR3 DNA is TGCGCCAGCAGCCAAGATCTCGGCACCTCCTACGAGCAGTACTTC.